This T cell receptor (beta chain) was retrieved from a study of persistence of HIV-infected CD4 T cells. An overlapping HIV-1 Gag peptide pool stimulated these cells at 0.95 to 1 ug/peptide/mL. CD40L/CD69 double-negative CD45RO-high memory CD4+ T cells were collected. V lost 11 bases, J lost 5 bases, and 16 bases lay in between. The CDR3 runs to 13 residues. CDR1 KGHDR and CDR2 SFDVKD come from the germline V gene. Sequencing used immunoSEQ version 4 in survey mode. Genomic DNA was diluted to 10 ng/uL, up to roughly 1 ug per sample. This table comes from immunoSEQ multiplex PCR, and its TCRdb copy is limited to in-frame clones, with some not included. Of tens of thousands of clones listed, about 77% are singletons. Regarding this clone: Antigen specificity is unknown.

The sample here was CD4+ T cells sorted from PBMCs after approximately 19-hour stimulation, taken from a patient who received antiretroviral therapy. V usage is TRBV24-1 and J usage is TRBJ2-3, with D perhaps TRBD1 or TRBD2 (5 bases each). The receptor was derived from an adult man with HIV who was CMV-seropositive. CDR3 nucleotides: TGTGCCATCGCCCGAGGGGCTCGAGATACGCAGTATTTT. Translating it yields CAIARGARDTQYF.